A single T cell receptor (beta chain) is shown here with its context. Its specificity is not known. The germline CDR1 and CDR2 sequences are MNHGY and SAAAGT. The CDR3 consists of 16 residues. Unmatched junction bases numbered 12, after V lost 5 bases and J lost 5 bases. TCRdb analysed the reads with MiXCR anew, one entry per CDR3 protein. Of 350,000 to 550,000 distinct CDR3 sequences listed, approximately 32% were seen once; the top ten hold roughly 13%. This sample is drawn from a study of T cell repertoires in cytomegalovirus infection. Study outcomes and limitations: Dominating the ex vivo response were TCR beta clonotypes that were CMV-specific and HLA-C-restricted.

The source is a human donor in good health (CMV status not recorded). Some clones in this sample may be carry-over from other donors' samples. The sequencing sample was made of PBMCs. The genes are TRBV6-8 and TRBJ2-1; 7 nucleotides agree with TRBD1. The CDR3 DNA reads as TGTGCCAGCAGTGACAGGGTAGGCGGATTACACAATGAGCAGTTCTTC. Residues: CASSDRVGGLHNEQFF.